One T cell receptor beta chain is described in this entry. The antigen is undetermined. CDR1 is MDHEN and CDR2 is SYDVKM in the germline V gene. Between the trimmed V and J ends, which lost 1 base and 5 bases, there was a span of 7 bases. This CDR3 has 13 residues. Time point reported: patch test 3, about 24 weeks after DPC sensitization. Indicated treatment: therapeutic diphenylcyclopropenone sensitization with weekly scalp DPC. RNA extraction used unfractionated whole blood as the source of total RNA. The data stem from a study of human T cells and chemical hapten exposure. Study background: A 2 cm by 2 cm inner upper arm patch received 2% DPC for sensitization.

Original data processing: Samples held a median of 95,638 TCRs, range about 23,224–700,000. TCRdb re-called the RACE reads through MiXCR, storing one row per CDR3 protein. TCRdb, rather than the study authors, made the V and J calls. This table has 99,000 or so distinct CDR3 sequences, less than 45% appearing once. Whole-study findings and limits: As the donors had alopecia, their immune response may differ from healthy people's.

The sequenced sample was whole blood, obtained in connection with sensitization to the hapten diphenylcyclopropenone (DPC). The chain is built from TRBV28 and TRBJ2-3; D gene ambiguous. This clonotype was sampled from a man aged 35-49 years with alopecia areata. Some clones in this sample may be carry-over from other donors' samples. The CDR3 sequence is CASSLSVEDTQYF. As DNA, the CDR3 is TGTGCCAGCAGTTTATCCGTGGAAGATACGCAGTATTTT.